The 22 T cell receptor beta chains below come from one sample, sequenced in a study of T cells in Graves' hyperthyroidism and ophthalmopathy (dated by TCRdb to the late 2010s). The library was produced with multiplex PCR. The sample was run on an Illumina HiSeq 2000. The TCR beta CDR3 regions were amplified from RNA transcripts. For the first round of RT-PCR on the TCR CDR3, the HTBI primer set was used together with the Qiagen OneStep RT-PCR kit. In-frame beta chains were kept once TCRdb had trimmed the public reads at Q25 with fastp and called clones with MiXCR. For every CDR3 protein sequence, its rows merge into one entry that carries the most common genes and DNA. The sample contains some 500,000 distinct CDR3 sequences, approximately 25% of them found a single time. The ten largest clones capture 11% of the sample. The sample was blood. The receptors stem from a young woman with Graves' ophthalmopathy.

This chain uses TRBV18 with TRBJ1-1; D is perhaps TRBD1 (5 bases). The germline V and J ends were trimmed by 0 bases and 1 base, with 9 bases remaining between them. CDR1 is KGHSH, CDR2 LQKENI, per germline. The CDR3 extends over 15 amino acids. The CDR3 protein is CASSPPGAGNTEAFF. The CDR3 coding sequence is TGTGCCAGCTCACCACCCGGGGCCGGGAACACTGAAGCTTTCTTT. Variable domain in full (rest from reference TRBV18 and TRBJ1-1): NAGVMQNPRHLVRRRGQEARLRCSPMKGHSHVYWYRQLPEEGLKFMVYLQKENIIDESGMPKERFSAEFPKEGPSILRIQQVVRGDSAAYFCASSPPGAGNTEAFFGQGTRLTVV.

At least ten counts were recorded for this clonotype. The CDR3 protein is CASSPHRGLNTEAFF. The DNA for the CDR3 is TGTGCCAGCTCACCTCACAGGGGATTGAACACTGAAGCTTTCTTT. V gene TRBV18 combines with J gene TRBJ1-1; 7 bases align to TRBD1. CDR1 and CDR2 from the germline V gene are KGHSH and LQKENI. V was pared by 3 bases and J by 0 bases, with 4 bases of the junction left unmatched. CDR3 length: 15 amino acids.

This clonotype was counted ten times or more. The CDR3 nucleotides read TGTGCCAGCAGCTTTGCCGTCGGCTACGAGCAGTACTTC. This sequence encodes CASSFAVGYEQYF. The chain recombines TRBV7-9 with TRBJ2-7; D ambiguous. CDR1 and CDR2 (germline): SEHNR, FQNEAQ (reference sequence). This CDR3 contains 13 residues. The V gene lost 3 bases and the J gene lost 3 bases, with 9 bases spanning the gap.

The chain employs TRBV7-9 and TRBJ2-7, with no clear D. The CDR3 covers 14 residues. Germline loops: CDR1 SEHNR, CDR2 FQNEAQ (reference sequence). V was shortened by 0 bases and J by 2 bases, with 8 bases between the two germline ends. CDR3 amino acids: CASSLAFWPYEQYF. The CDR3 nucleotides are TGTGCCAGCAGCTTAGCGTTCTGGCCCTACGAGCAGTACTTC.

The V gene is TRBV12-3 or TRBV12-4, the J gene TRBJ2-7; TRBD2 matches at 8 bases. The CDR3 loop spans 16 amino acids. J was trimmed by 7 bases and V by 5 bases; bases with no gene match: 16. The CDR3 region has the DNA TGTGCCAGCAGTCCCAGACTAGCGCTTAGTTTAGGAGAGCAGTACTTC. Its translation: CASSPRLALSLGEQYF.

The rearrangement links TRBV27 to TRBJ2-2; D is perhaps TRBD1 or TRBD2 (5 bases each). Germline V lookup: CDR1 MNHEY, CDR2 SMNVEV (reference sequence). This CDR3 comprises 15 residues. V was clipped by 6 bases and J by 3 bases, with 14 bases between them. CDR3 residues: CASSARDGYTGELFF. CDR3 nucleotides: TGTGCCAGCAGCGCTCGGGACGGATACACCGGGGAGCTGTTTTTT.

V usage is TRBV9 and J usage is TRBJ2-5; TRBD1 is a possible D gene (5 bases). The V gene's germline CDR1 is SGDLS and CDR2 YYNGEE. This CDR3 has 13 amino acids. Trimming pared 0 bases from V and 7 bases from J, leaving 10 bases between. The CDR3 sequence is CASSVEGAGTQYF. The CDR3 region has the DNA TGTGCCAGCAGCGTAGAAGGGGCTGGGACCCAGTACTTC.

This clonotype was recorded many times. V and J are TRBV4-3 and TRBJ1-2, with D possibly TRBD1 on 5 matching bases. CDR1 and CDR2 from the germline V gene are LGHNA and YSLEER. CDR3 length equals 17 residues. Trimming stripped 4 bases from V and 4 bases from J, with 22 bases between. DNA of the CDR3: TGCGCCAGCAGCCGAGGCCTAGCAGGGATTTTCGCCTATGGCTACACCTTC. It is translated as CASSRGLAGIFAYGYTF.

This clonotype has only a few counts. Germline is not matched at one junction end, which may reflect a read error. The CDR3 loop is CASSLTGFENIKYF. In DNA, the CDR3 is TGTGCCAGCAGCTTAACAGGGTTCGAAAACATTAAGTACTTC. The V gene is TRBV7-3, the J gene TRBJ2-4; no reliable D call. CDR1 SGHTA and CDR2 FQGTGA come from the germline V gene. The CDR3 is made up of 14 amino acids.

This clonotype was found many times. The V and J genes are TRBV6-1 and TRBJ2-7, with 7 bases aligning to TRBD1. With 1 base clipped from V and 0 bases from J, the junction kept 9 bases outside the gene matches. The CDR3 is 17 amino acids. The V gene's germline CDR1 is MNHNS and CDR2 SASEGT. The CDR3 loop reads CASSEGGGAGSSYEQYF. In DNA form, the CDR3 reads TGTGCCAGCAGTGAAGGAGGGGGCGCGGGCAGCTCCTACGAGCAGTACTTC.

This clonotype has at least ten counts. The rearrangement joins TRBV5-1 to TRBJ2-7, with D maybe TRBD2 (5 bases). Germline CDR1 reads SGHRS; CDR2 reads YFSETQ. The V and J ends lost 0 bases and 4 bases respectively, with 11 bases between them. The CDR3 has 14 amino acids. Written as DNA, the CDR3 is TGCGCCAGCAGCTTGGCAGAGGGTTTTTACGAGCAGTACTTC. Its protein is CASSLAEGFYEQYF.

This chain uses TRBV27 with TRBJ2-5; 10 bases match TRBD2. The V gene's germline CDR1 is MNHEY and CDR2 SMNVEV (reference sequence). V shed 7 bases and J 2 bases; nucleotides not matched to a gene: 10. The CDR3 is 16 residues long. CDR3 coding DNA: TGTGCCAGCAACCCCTCTAGCGGGGGAAAACAAGAGACCCAGTACTTC. Protein product: CASNPSSGGKQETQYF.

Only a few counts were recorded for this clonotype. The chain carries TRBV12-5 and TRBJ1-1; D gene uncertain. V was cut by 2 bases and J by 5 bases, with 12 bases left in between. Per the germline V gene, CDR1 is LGHNT and CDR2 is FRNRAP. The CDR3 extends over 14 amino acids. In DNA form, the CDR3 reads TGTGCTAGTGGTTTGCGGGGTACTAGGACTGAAGCTTTCTTT. This codes for CASGLRGTRTEAFF.

This clonotype was recorded many times. This chain uses TRBV30 with TRBJ2-7; no firm D call. Germline lookup yields CDR1 GTSNPN and CDR2 SVGIG (reference sequence). The CDR3 runs 12 residues. V was shortened by 1 base and J by 8 bases, with 12 bases between the two germline ends. DNA for the CDR3: TGTGCCTGGAGTGAGGATATAGGACAGCAGTACTTC. The encoded protein is CAWSEDIGQQYF.

This clonotype turned up a few times. The chain joins TRBV20-1 to TRBJ1-6; 7 nucleotides line up with TRBD1. From germline, CDR1 is DFQATT and CDR2 SNEGSKA (reference sequence). The CDR3 has 15 residues. Germline trimming cut 4 bases from V and 0 bases from J; bases unmatched to any gene: 3. Written as DNA, the CDR3 is TGCAGTGCTACGACAGGGAGCTCCTATAATTCACCCCTCCACTTT. Protein: CSATTGSSYNSPLHF.

About this clonotype itself: Since no conserved phenylalanine or tryptophan closes the CDR3, a read error is the likely cause. The V call is TRBV7-2, the J call TRBJ2-7; 10 bases map to TRBD2. This CDR3 spans 15 amino acids. V shed 5 bases and J 0 bases; nucleotides not matched to a gene: 4. Germline CDR1 reads SGHTA; CDR2 reads FQGNSA. CDR3 DNA: TGTGCCAGCAGCCTTAGCGGGAGGAGCTCCTACGAGCAGTACTAC. Translating it yields CASSLSGRSSYEQYY.

In its sample, this clonotype was seen many times. V gene TRBV6-1 combines with J gene TRBJ1-5, with D possibly TRBD1 on 5 matching bases. V dropped 3 bases and J dropped 6 bases, with 12 bases sitting between them. CDR3 length equals 14 residues. Looked up from germline, CDR1 is MNHNS and CDR2 is SASEGT. CDR3 region: CASSEAGLAQPQHF. CDR3 in DNA: TGTGCCAGCAGTGAGGCAGGGTTAGCTCAGCCCCAGCATTTT.

This clonotype was counted ten times or more. The genes are TRBV6-5 and TRBJ1-2; 9 bases are a match to TRBD1. The CDR3 is 13 residues long. In germline, CDR1 is MNHEY, CDR2 SVGAGI. The J segment lost 3 bases and the V segment lost 6 bases, leaving 2 bases of the junction unmatched. The CDR3 spells CASSWDRDYGYTF. For the CDR3, the DNA is TGTGCCAGCAGCTGGGACAGGGACTATGGCTACACCTTC.

At least ten counts were recorded for this clonotype. The chain uses TRBV6-5 and TRBJ1-5; no definite D call. V shed 8 bases and J shed 0 bases, with 8 bases lying between them. The CDR3 consists of 13 residues. Looked up from germline, CDR1 is MNHEY and CDR2 is SVGAGI. The CDR3 nucleotides read TGTGCCAGCGCACCCTATAGCAATCAGCCCCAGCATTTT. It codes for CASAPYSNQPQHF.

This chain uses TRBV12-3 or TRBV12-4 with TRBJ1-2; a weak D match, TRBD1 (6 bases). V was shortened by 7 bases and J by 5 bases, with 20 bases between the two germline ends. This CDR3 region has 15 residues. The CDR3, as DNA: TGTGCCAGCAAACCATATCGGGGGGCAGGATATGGCTACACCTTC. Encoded protein: CASKPYRGAGYGYTF.

The rearrangement joins TRBV25-1 to TRBJ1-1; 7 bases fit TRBD1. This CDR3 contains 15 residues. V shed 2 bases and J 1 base; nucleotides not matched to a gene: 4. CDR1 and CDR2 from the germline V gene are MGHDK and SYGVNS. CDR3 region: CASSETNRGNTEAFF. The CDR3 DNA sequence: TGTGCCAGCAGTGAAACCAACAGGGGGAACACTGAAGCTTTCTTT. The whole variable domain, filled in from reference TRBV25-1 and TRBJ1-1, reads EADIYQTPRYLVIGTGKKITLECSQTMGHDKMYWYQQDPGMELHLIHYSYGVNSTEKGDLSSESTVSRIRTEHFPLTLESARPSHTSQYLCASSETNRGNTEAFFGQGTRLTVV.

The sample holds many counts of this clonotype. CDR3: CASSHGQGWVGTEAFF. The CDR3, as DNA: TGTGCCAGCAGCCACGGACAGGGCTGGGTCGGCACTGAAGCTTTCTTT. The chain carries TRBV14 and TRBJ1-1, with TRBD1 matching over 8 bases. The CDR3 is 16 residues long. Trimming at V came to 3 bases and at J to 4 bases, leaving 10 bases not matched to a gene. The germline CDR1 and CDR2 sequences are SGHDN and FVKESK.